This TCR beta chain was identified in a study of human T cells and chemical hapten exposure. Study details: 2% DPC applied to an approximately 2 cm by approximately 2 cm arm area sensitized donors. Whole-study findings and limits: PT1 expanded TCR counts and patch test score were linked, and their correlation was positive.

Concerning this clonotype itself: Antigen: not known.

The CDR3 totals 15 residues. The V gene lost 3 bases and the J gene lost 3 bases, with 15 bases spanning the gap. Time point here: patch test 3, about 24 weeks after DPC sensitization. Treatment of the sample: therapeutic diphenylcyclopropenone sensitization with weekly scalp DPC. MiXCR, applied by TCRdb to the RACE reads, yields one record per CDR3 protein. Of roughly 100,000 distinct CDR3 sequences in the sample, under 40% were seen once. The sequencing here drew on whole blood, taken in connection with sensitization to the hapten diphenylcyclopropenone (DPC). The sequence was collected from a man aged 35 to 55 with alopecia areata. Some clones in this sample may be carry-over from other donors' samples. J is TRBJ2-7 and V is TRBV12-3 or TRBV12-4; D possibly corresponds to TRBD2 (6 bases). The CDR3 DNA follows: TGTGCCAGCAGTTTCTCCGGGACTTGGAGCTACGAGCAGTACTTC. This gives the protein CASSFSGTWSYEQYF.